This entry lists 17 T cell receptor beta chains sequenced from one sample in a study of T cells in Graves' hyperthyroidism and ophthalmopathy. The investigators amplified TCR beta CDR3 regions from RNA transcripts. Carried out on the TCR CDR3, a first-round RT-PCR used the HTBI primer set. One entry per CDR3 protein results from TCRdb running MiXCR on the multiplex PCR reads. The repertoire holds about 420,000 distinct CDR3 sequences, with 15% to 19% as singletons. What was sequenced was blood. The receptors stem from a woman between 18 and 29 years old with Graves' hyperthyroidism.

This clonotype was seen many times. The chain employs TRBV6-1 and TRBJ2-1, with 8 nucleotides matching TRBD2. CDR1 and CDR2 (germline): MNHNS, SASEGT. The CDR3 extends over 16 amino acids. The junction had 7 bases not matched to a gene; V was cut back by 4 bases and J by 2 bases. CDR3 bases: TGTGCCAGCAGTGTTATCGCGGGGGGAACCTACAATGAGCAGTTCTTC. Translating it yields CASSVIAGGTYNEQFF.

This clonotype was counted a few times. The genes are TRBV4-1 and TRBJ2-3, with TRBD1 identical over 8 bases. CDR3 size: 19 residues. Germline V gene lookup returns CDR1 MGHRA and CDR2 YSYEKL. V dropped 1 base and J dropped 1; count of bases not matched to a gene: 13. The CDR3 DNA reads TGCGCCAGCAGCCAAGCCCCGCTTGCGGACAGGGTAGGCACAGATACGCAGTATTTT. Translation: CASSQAPLADRVGTDTQYF.

This clonotype was observed many times. The chain employs TRBV3-1 and TRBJ2-1, with TRBD2 matching 10 bases. Trimming at V came to 7 bases and at J to 4 bases, leaving 4 bases not matched to a gene. Germline V gene lookup returns CDR1 LGHDT and CDR2 YNNKEL (reference sequence). CDR3 length: 14 residues. CDR3 sequence reads: CASTGLAPYNEQFF. The CDR3 DNA reads as TGTGCCAGCACGGGACTAGCGCCTTACAATGAGCAGTTCTTC.

V and J are TRBV20-1 and TRBJ1-4; the D is unclear. Germline V CDR1 and CDR2: DFQATT, SNEGSKA (reference sequence). V lost 8 bases and J 0 bases, leaving 10 bases between the germline ends. The CDR3 totals 13 residues. The CDR3 nucleotides read TGCAGTCCTCAGCATGCAACTAATGAAAAACTGTTTTTT. Amino acid sequence: CSPQHATNEKLFF.

This clonotype was recorded at least ten times. This chain joins TRBV20-1 and TRBJ1-5, with TRBD1 identical over 9 bases. V shed 1 base, J shed 4 bases, and the junction held 2 bases outside the gene matches. Germline V gene lookup returns CDR1 DFQATT and CDR2 SNEGSKA (reference sequence). This CDR3 has 14 amino acids. CDR3 in amino acids: CSARGGTGNQPQHF. The DNA of the CDR3 is TGCAGTGCTAGAGGTGGGACAGGGAATCAGCCCCAGCATTTT.

The table lists this clonotype with a few counts. The chain has TRBV18 and TRBJ2-1, with D unresolved. CDR3 length: 15 amino acids. The ends were cut back, 5 bases at V and 0 bases at J, with 11 bases in the middle. Germline values: CDR1 KGHSH, CDR2 LQKENI. The CDR3 nucleotides are TGTGCCAGCTCATCCTTTGTCAGCTCCTACAATGAGCAGTTCTTC. It yields the protein CASSSFVSSYNEQFF.

At least ten counts were recorded for this clonotype. The V call is TRBV12-3 or TRBV12-4, the J call TRBJ1-5; D remains unclear. This CDR3 has 14 amino acids. V shed 7 bases and J shed 1 base, with 11 bases lying between them. CDR3 bases: TGTGCCAGCACCCCGCGGGGAAGCAATCAGCCCCAGCATTTT. Translating gives CASTPRGSNQPQHF.

V usage is TRBV7-2 and J usage is TRBJ2-7, with D hard to call. Germline V gene lookup returns CDR1 SGHTA and CDR2 FQGNSA. CDR3 length: 13 residues. Trimming stripped 3 bases from V and 3 bases from J, with 9 bases between. The CDR3: CASSLSPYYEQYF. The CDR3 DNA is TGTGCCAGCAGCTTGTCACCCTACTACGAGCAGTACTTC.

This clonotype was seen at least ten times. CDR3 loop: CASMGDKSNTEAFF. CDR3 nucleotides: TGTGCCAGCATGGGGGACAAGTCGAACACTGAAGCTTTCTTT. The V gene is TRBV7-9, the J gene TRBJ1-1, with a tentative D call TRBD1 (6 bases). The germline V gene encodes CDR1 SEHNR and CDR2 FQNEAQ (reference sequence). The CDR3 is made up of 14 amino acids. Trimming left V 7 bases short and J 1 base short, with 13 bases between. Complete variable domain (other parts from reference TRBV7-9 and TRBJ1-1): DTGVSQNPRHKITKRGQNVTFRCDPISEHNRLYWYRQTLGQGPEFLTYFQNEAQLEKSRLLSDRFSAERPKGSFSTLEIQRTEQGDSAMYLCASMGDKSNTEAFFGQGTRLTVV.

This clonotype was recorded at least ten times. The rearrangement joins TRBV5-1 to TRBJ1-1, with unresolved D. The V end was cut by 0 bases, the J end by 0 bases, with 9 bases between. Per germline, CDR1 SGHRS and CDR2 YFSETQ. The CDR3 covers 15 residues. CDR3 region: CASSLDGPMNTEAFF. Written as DNA, the CDR3 is TGCGCCAGCAGCTTGGACGGGCCGATGAACACTGAAGCTTTCTTT.

This clonotype was observed a handful of times. V is TRBV20-1 and J is TRBJ2-7, with TRBD1 identical over 9 bases. Trimming cost V 1 base and J 2 bases; bases outside gene matches: 6. The CDR3 has 15 residues. Looked up from germline, CDR1 is DFQATT and CDR2 is SNEGSKA (reference sequence). The CDR3 DNA reads as TGCAGTGCTAGAGGCCCGGGACAGGGACCCTACGAGCAGTACTTC. Encoded protein: CSARGPGQGPYEQYF.

This clonotype appeared many times. The chain carries TRBV6-5 and TRBJ1-6; D is unclear. This CDR3 has 15 residues. Germline V gene lookup returns CDR1 MNHEY and CDR2 SVGAGI. With 2 bases removed from V and 7 bases from J, the gap between germline ends came to 12 bases. The CDR3 sequence: CASSYAEVGNSPLHF. For the CDR3, the DNA is TGTGCCAGCAGTTACGCGGAAGTGGGGAATTCACCCCTCCACTTT.

This clonotype was recorded at least ten times. The chain couples TRBV20-1 to TRBJ2-5; possible D gene TRBD2, 6 bases. CDR3 size: 14 residues. CDR1 and CDR2 (germline): DFQATT, SNEGSKA (reference sequence). V was cut by 4 bases and J by 5 bases, with 17 bases left in between. CDR3 nucleotides: TGCAGTGCTACCTCCACCGGGGGTGCGGAGACCCAGTACTTC. Its translation is CSATSTGGAETQYF.

There are many counts of this clonotype. The gene calls are TRBV7-3 and TRBJ1-2, with a weak D call TRBD1 (6 bases). The CDR3 contains 15 residues. The germline V gene encodes CDR1 SGHTA and CDR2 FQGTGA. Trimming took 5 bases from V and 0 from J, leaving 13 bases between them. In DNA form, the CDR3 reads TGTGCCAGCAGCATGGACAGCCTTTCTAACTATGGCTACACCTTC. This sequence encodes CASSMDSLSNYGYTF.

In this sample, this clonotype turned up many times. The V gene is TRBV5-1, the J gene TRBJ2-1; D unresolved. Germline loops: CDR1 SGHRS, CDR2 YFSETQ. V lost 0 bases to trimming and J lost 8 bases, with 6 bases between them. CDR3 size: 12 residues. The CDR3 DNA reads TGCGCCAGCAGCTTGGGGGCCGATGAGCAGTTCTTC. It specifies CASSLGADEQFF.

As concerns this clonotype: A read error may be the cause here, since a much bigger clone is one base away. The gene calls are TRBV7-9 and TRBJ2-3, with D tentatively TRBD2 (5 bases). The V gene's germline CDR1 is SEHNR and CDR2 FQNEAQ (reference sequence). The CDR3 is 15 amino acids. DNA for the CDR3: TGTACCAGCAGCTTGTCGGGGTCTAGCACAGATACGCAGTATTTT. Protein product: CTSSLSGSSTDTQYF.

This clonotype has only a few counts. The gene calls are TRBV19 and TRBJ2-2; 10 bases align to TRBD1. Losses at the gene ends were 8 bases for V and 4 bases for J; bases not matched to a gene: 7. CDR1 LNHDA and CDR2 SQIVND come from the germline V gene (reference sequence). This CDR3 spans 15 amino acids. CDR3 coding DNA: TGTGCCAGTCTCCCTTGGACAGGGGGCACCGGGGAGCTGTTTTTT. Its translation: CASLPWTGGTGELFF.